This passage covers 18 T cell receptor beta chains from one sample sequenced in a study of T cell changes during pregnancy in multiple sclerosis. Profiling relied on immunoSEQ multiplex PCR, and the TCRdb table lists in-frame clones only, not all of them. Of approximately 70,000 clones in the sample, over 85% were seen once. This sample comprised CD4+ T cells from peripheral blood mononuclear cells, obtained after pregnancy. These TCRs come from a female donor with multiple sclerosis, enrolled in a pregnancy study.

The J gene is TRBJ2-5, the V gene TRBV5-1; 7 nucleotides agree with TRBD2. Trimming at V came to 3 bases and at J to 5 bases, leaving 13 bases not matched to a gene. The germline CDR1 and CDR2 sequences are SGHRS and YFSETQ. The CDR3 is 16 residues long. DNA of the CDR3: TGCGCCAGCAGCTACGGCGAGGGTTGGGGAGGGGAGACCCAGTACTTC. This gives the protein CASSYGEGWGGETQYF.

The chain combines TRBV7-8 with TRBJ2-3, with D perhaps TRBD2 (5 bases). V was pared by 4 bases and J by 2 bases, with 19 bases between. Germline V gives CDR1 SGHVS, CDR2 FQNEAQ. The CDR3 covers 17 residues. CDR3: CASSSSGVWVHTDTQYF. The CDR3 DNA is TGTGCCAGCAGCTCGTCCGGGGTTTGGGTGCACACAGATACGCAGTATTTT.

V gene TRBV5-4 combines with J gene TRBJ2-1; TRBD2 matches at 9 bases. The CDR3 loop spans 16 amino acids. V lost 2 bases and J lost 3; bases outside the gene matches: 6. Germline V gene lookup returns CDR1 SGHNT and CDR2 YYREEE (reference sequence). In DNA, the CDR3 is TGTGCCAGCAGCTTCCGAGCGGGAGGAAGCTACAATGAGCAGTTCTTC. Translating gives CASSFRAGGSYNEQFF. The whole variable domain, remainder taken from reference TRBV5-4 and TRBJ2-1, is ETGVTQSPTHLIKTRGQQVTLRCSSQSGHNTVSWYQQALGQGPQFIFQYYREEENGRGNFPPRFSGLQFPNYSSELNVNALELDDSALYLCASSFRAGGSYNEQFFGPGTRLTVL.

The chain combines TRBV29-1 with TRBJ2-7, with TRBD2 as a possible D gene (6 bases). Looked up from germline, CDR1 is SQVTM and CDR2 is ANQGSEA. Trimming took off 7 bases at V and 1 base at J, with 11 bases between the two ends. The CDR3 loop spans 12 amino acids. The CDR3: CSAMGLSYEQYF. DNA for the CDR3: TGCAGCGCCATGGGACTGTCCTACGAGCAGTACTTC.

In DNA form, the CDR3 reads TGTGCCAGCAGCTTAGTATGGTACTCGGGAGCTTCCCCCAATCAGCCCCAGCATTTT. Its protein product is CASSLVWYSGASPNQPQHF. The chain combines TRBV7-8 with TRBJ1-5; no firm D call. CDR1 is SGHVS, CDR2 FQNEAQ, per germline. There are 19 residues in the CDR3. V was trimmed by 1 base and J by 3 bases, leaving 22 bases between them.

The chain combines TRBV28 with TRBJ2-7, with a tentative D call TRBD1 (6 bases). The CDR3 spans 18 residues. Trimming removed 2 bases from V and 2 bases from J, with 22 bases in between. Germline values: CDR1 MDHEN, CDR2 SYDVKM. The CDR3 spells CASSLMQGMSPLPYEQYF. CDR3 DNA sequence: TGTGCCAGCAGTTTAATGCAGGGGATGTCGCCCCTACCCTACGAGCAGTACTTC.

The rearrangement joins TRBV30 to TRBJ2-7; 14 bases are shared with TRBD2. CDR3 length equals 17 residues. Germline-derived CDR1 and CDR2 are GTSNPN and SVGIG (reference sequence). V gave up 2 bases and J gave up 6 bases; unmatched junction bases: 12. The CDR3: CAWSSPGTSGSPGEQYF. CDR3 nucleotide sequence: TGTGCCTGGAGTTCACCCGGGACTAGCGGGAGCCCCGGCGAGCAGTACTTC.

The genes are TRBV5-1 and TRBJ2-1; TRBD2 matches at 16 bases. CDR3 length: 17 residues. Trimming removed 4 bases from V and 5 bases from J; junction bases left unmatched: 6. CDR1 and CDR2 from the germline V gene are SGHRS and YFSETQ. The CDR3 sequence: CASSPGLAGGPDNEQFF. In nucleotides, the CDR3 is TGCGCCAGCAGCCCGGGACTAGCGGGAGGGCCCGACAATGAGCAGTTCTTC.

The CDR3 here is CASSIGWQGALGNTEAFF. DNA for the CDR3: TGTGCCAGTAGTATAGGTTGGCAGGGGGCTCTAGGGAACACTGAAGCTTTCTTT. The genes are TRBV19 and TRBJ1-1; TRBD1 matches at 8 bases. The ends lost 1 base at V and 1 base at J; junction bases unmatched: 11. In germline, CDR1 is LNHDA, CDR2 SQIVND (reference sequence). This CDR3 contains 18 residues.

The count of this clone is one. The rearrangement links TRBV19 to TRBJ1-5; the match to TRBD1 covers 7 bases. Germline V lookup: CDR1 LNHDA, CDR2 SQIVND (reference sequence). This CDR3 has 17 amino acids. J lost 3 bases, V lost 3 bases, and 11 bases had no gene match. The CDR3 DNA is TGTGCCAGTAGTATGCGACAGGGCAGGGGCAACAATCAGCCCCAGCATTTT. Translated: CASSMRQGRGNNQPQHF.

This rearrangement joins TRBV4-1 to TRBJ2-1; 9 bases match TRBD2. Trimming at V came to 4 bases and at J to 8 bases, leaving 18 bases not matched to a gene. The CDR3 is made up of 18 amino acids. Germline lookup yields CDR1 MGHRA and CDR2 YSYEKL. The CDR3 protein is CASSLGPLAGERDYEQFF. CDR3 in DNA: TGCGCCAGCAGCCTCGGACCTTTAGCGGGAGAAAGGGATTATGAGCAGTTCTTC.

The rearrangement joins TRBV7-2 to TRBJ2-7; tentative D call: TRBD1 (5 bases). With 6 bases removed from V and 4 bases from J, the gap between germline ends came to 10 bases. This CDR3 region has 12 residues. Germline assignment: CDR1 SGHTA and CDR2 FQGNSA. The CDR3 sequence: CASSSSGYEQYF. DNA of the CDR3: TGTGCCAGCAGTAGCTCAGGGTACGAGCAGTACTTC.

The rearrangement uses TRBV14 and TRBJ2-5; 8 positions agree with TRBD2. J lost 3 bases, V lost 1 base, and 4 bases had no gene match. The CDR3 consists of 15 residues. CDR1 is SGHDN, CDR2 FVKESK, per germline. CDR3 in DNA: TGTGCCAGCAGCCAAGTCGGGAGGGCCGAAGAGACCCAGTACTTC. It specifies CASSQVGRAEETQYF.

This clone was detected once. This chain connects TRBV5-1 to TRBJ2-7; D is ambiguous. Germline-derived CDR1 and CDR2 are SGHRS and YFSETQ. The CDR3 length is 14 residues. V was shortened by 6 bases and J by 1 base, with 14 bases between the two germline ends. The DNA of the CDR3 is TGCGCCAGCACCACAGATCCTTCTTCCTACGAGCAGTACTTC. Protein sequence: CASTTDPSSYEQYF. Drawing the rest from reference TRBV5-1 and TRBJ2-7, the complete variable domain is KAGVTQTPRYLIKTRGQQVTLSCSPISGHRSVSWYQQTPGQGLQFLFEYFSETQRNKGNFPGRFSGRQFSNSRSEMNVSTLELGDSALYLCASTTDPSSYEQYFGPGTRLTVT.

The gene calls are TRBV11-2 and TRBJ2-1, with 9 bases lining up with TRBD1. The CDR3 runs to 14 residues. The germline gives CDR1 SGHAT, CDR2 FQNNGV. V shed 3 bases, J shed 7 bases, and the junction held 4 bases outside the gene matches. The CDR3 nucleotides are TGTGCCAGCAGCTTGGGACAGGGCCGGAATGAGCAGTTCTTC. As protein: CASSLGQGRNEQFF.

The CDR3 nucleotides read TGTGCCAGTAGTACCAGACAGATCAGGGACTATGGCTACACCTTC. It specifies CASSTRQIRDYGYTF. This chain links TRBV19 with TRBJ1-2, with D maybe TRBD1 (5 bases). The CDR3 extends over 15 amino acids. Germline CDR1 LNHDA, CDR2 SQIVND (reference sequence). V dropped 4 bases and J dropped 3 bases, with 15 bases sitting between them.

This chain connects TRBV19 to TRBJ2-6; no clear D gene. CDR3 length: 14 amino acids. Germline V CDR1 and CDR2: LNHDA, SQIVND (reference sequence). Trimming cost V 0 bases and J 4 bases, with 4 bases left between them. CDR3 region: CASSIEAGANVLTF. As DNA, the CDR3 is TGTGCCAGTAGTATAGAGGCCGGGGCCAACGTCCTGACTTTC.

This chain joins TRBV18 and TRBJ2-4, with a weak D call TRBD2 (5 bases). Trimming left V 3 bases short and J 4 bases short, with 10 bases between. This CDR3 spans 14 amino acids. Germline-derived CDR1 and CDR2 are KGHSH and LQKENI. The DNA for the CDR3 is TGTGCCAGCTCACCGACTATCTCGAAAAACATTCAGTACTTC. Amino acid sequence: CASSPTISKNIQYF. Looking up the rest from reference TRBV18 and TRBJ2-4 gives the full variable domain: NAGVMQNPRHLVRRRGQEARLRCSPMKGHSHVYWYRQLPEEGLKFMVYLQKENIIDESGMPKERFSAEFPKEGPSILRIQQVVRGDSAAYFCASSPTISKNIQYFGAGTRLSVL.